This T cell receptor (beta chain) was recorded in a study of T cell responses to AZD1222 COVID-19 vaccine. Study results and caveats: It was only five to seven AZD1222 recipients who were seropositive at baseline. Repertoire sampling was restricted to post-peak T cell response timepoints.

Notes on this clone: Antigen: not known.

The CDR3 consists of 13 residues. Per the germline V gene, CDR1 is LGHNA and CDR2 is YSLEER. The germline V and J ends were trimmed by 5 bases and 6 bases, with 13 bases remaining between them. TCRdb's table, derived via immunoSEQ multiplex PCR, lists solely in-frame clones and lacks some. The table records 150,000 to 190,000 clones, approximately 90% of them present only once. This specimen was peripheral blood, taken after recovery from COVID-19. The TCR sequence derives from an adult who had recovered from COVID-19. This chain links TRBV4-3 with TRBJ1-2, with no clear D. The CDR3 protein is CASSIRSGDGYTF. DNA of the CDR3: TGCGCCAGCAGCATACGCTCGGGTGATGGCTACACCTTC.